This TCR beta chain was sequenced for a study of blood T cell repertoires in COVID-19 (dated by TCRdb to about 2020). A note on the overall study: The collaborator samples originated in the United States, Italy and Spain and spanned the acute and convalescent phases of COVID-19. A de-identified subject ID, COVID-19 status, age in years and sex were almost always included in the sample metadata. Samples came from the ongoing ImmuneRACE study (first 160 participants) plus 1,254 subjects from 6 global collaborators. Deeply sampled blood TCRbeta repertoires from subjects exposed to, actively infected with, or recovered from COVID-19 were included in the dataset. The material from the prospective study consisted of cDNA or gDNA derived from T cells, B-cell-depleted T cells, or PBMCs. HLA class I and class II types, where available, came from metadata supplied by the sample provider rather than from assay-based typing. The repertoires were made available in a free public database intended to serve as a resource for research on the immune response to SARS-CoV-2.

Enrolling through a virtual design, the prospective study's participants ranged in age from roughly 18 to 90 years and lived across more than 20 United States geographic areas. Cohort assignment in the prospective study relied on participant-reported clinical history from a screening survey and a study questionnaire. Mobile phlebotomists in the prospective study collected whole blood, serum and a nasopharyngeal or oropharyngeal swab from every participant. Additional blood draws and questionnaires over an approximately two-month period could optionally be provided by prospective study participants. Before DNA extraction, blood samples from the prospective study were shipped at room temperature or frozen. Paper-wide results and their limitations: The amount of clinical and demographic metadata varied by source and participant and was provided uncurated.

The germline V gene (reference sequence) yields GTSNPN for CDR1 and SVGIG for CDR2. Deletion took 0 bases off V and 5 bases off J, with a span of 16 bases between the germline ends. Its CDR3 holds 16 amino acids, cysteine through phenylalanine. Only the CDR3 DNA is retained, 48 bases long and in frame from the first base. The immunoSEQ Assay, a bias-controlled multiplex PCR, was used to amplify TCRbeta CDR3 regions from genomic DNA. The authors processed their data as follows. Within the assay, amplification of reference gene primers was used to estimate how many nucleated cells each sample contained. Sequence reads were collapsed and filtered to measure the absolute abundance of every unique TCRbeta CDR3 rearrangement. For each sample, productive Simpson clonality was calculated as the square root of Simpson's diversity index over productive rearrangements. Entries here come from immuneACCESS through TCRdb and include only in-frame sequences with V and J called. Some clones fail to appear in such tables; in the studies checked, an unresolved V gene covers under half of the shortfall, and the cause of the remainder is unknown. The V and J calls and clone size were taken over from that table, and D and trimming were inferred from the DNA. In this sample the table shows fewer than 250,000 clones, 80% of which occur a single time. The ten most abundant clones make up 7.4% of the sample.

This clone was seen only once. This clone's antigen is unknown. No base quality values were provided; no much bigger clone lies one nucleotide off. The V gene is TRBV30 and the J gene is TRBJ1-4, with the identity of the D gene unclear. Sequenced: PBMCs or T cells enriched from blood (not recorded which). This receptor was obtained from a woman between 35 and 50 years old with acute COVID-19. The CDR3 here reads CAWSVQGRVKNEKLFF. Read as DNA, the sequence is TGTGCCTGGAGTGTACAAGGGAGGGTGAAAAATGAAAAACTGTTTTTT.